One and the same sample provided the 25 T cell receptor beta chains below, sequenced in a study of PD-L1 blockade in urothelial cancer. Time point reported: pretreatment peripheral blood. This table comes from immunoSEQ multiplex PCR, and its TCRdb copy is limited to in-frame clones, with some not included. In the table there are 60,000 to 75,000 clones, 65% to 85% of which are singletons. The sample consisted of PBMCs, taken around atezolizumab (anti-PD-L1) treatment. Every receptor here comes from a woman in her seventies with urothelial cancer.

The genes are TRBV7-9 and TRBJ2-3; the match to TRBD2 covers 11 bases. V lost 3 bases to trimming and J lost 4 bases; unmatched junction nucleotides: 6. CDR1 and CDR2 from the germline V gene are SEHNR and FQNEAQ (reference sequence). The CDR3 covers 16 residues. CDR3 DNA sequence: TGTGCCAGCAGCTTCGGTAGCGGGGGGGGCTCAGATACGCAGTATTTT. Amino acids: CASSFGSGGGSDTQYF.

The chain combines TRBV4-1 with TRBJ2-3, with 8 bases that match TRBD1. From germline, CDR1 is MGHRA and CDR2 YSYEKL. With 4 bases clipped from V and 5 bases from J, the junction kept 11 bases outside the gene matches. The CDR3 spans 16 residues. This CDR3 is CASSPVRGRRLDTQYF. DNA of the CDR3: TGCGCCAGCAGCCCCGTCAGGGGGCGTCGCCTAGATACGCAGTATTTT.

V gene TRBV5-1 combines with J gene TRBJ1-3; 8 bases fit TRBD1. CDR1 SGHRS and CDR2 YFSETQ come from the germline V gene. There are 15 residues in the CDR3. The trim removed 0 bases at V and 4 bases at J, leaving 3 bases unmatched. The CDR3 DNA reads as TGCGCCAGCAGCTTGGCTGGGACAGGAGGAAACACCATATATTTT. This codes for CASSLAGTGGNTIYF.

The rearrangement joins TRBV30 to TRBJ2-1, with 8 bases aligning to TRBD2. CDR1 and CDR2 from the germline V gene are GTSNPN and SVGIG (reference sequence). This CDR3 is 17 amino acids long. V was pared by 4 bases and J by 6 bases, with 17 bases of the junction left unmatched. The CDR3 DNA sequence: TGTGCCTGGATCGCCGGTTGGGCGGGGGGCCAATTCAATGAGCAGTTCTTC. This encodes CAWIAGWAGGQFNEQFF.

This rearrangement joins TRBV5-1 to TRBJ2-4, with 10 bases matching TRBD2. This CDR3 contains 16 residues. The ends lost 2 bases at V and 2 bases at J; junction bases unmatched: 4. CDR1 and CDR2 (germline): SGHRS, YFSETQ. CDR3: CASSFLAGVSKNIQYF. The CDR3 DNA sequence: TGCGCCAGCAGCTTCCTAGCGGGAGTTTCCAAAAACATTCAGTACTTC.

V usage is TRBV7-9 and J usage is TRBJ1-2; the D gene is possibly TRBD1 (6 bases). Germline V gene sequence: CDR1 SEHNR, CDR2 FQNEAQ (reference sequence). Trimming took off 1 base at V and 1 base at J, with 19 bases between the two ends. The CDR3 totals 18 residues. DNA of the CDR3: TGTGCCAGCAGCTTAGATGGATTTGGGGGACAATATAACTATGGCTACACCTTC. Translated: CASSLDGFGGQYNYGYTF.

The chain carries TRBV30 and TRBJ1-5; a possible D gene is TRBD1 (6 bases). Germline V gene data show CDR1 as GTSNPN and CDR2 as SVGIG (reference sequence). This CDR3 region has 14 residues. The germline V and J ends were trimmed by 0 bases and 7 bases, with 13 bases remaining between them. The CDR3 nucleotides read TGTGCCTGGAGTGTCGGGGGGGCAGGCCAGCCCCAGCATTTT. It encodes CAWSVGGAGQPQHF.

V gene TRBV19 combines with J gene TRBJ1-2; D unclear. Germline CDR1 LNHDA, CDR2 SQIVND (reference sequence). There are 14 residues in the CDR3. Trimming stripped 6 bases from V and 2 bases from J, with 13 bases between. The CDR3 coding sequence is TGTGCCAGTAGGCCCCATGGAGGGAACTATGGCTACACCTTC. Protein: CASRPHGGNYGYTF. Supplemented by reference TRBV19 and TRBJ1-2, the full variable domain reads DGGITQSPKYLFRKEGQNVTLSCEQNLNHDAMYWYRQDPGQGLRLIYYSQIVNDFQKGDIAEGYSVSREKKESFPLTVTSAQKNPTAFYLCASRPHGGNYGYTFGSGTRLTVV.

This chain uses TRBV7-2 with TRBJ2-1, with TRBD1 identical over 7 bases. This CDR3 comprises 15 residues. Trimming took 5 bases from V and 4 from J; bases not matched to a gene: 8. The V gene's germline CDR1 is SGHTA and CDR2 FQGNSA. CDR3 residues: CASSGQVGIYNEQFF. CDR3 nucleotides: TGTGCCAGCAGCGGACAGGTGGGAATATACAATGAGCAGTTCTTC.

The chain recombines TRBV15 with TRBJ2-7; 8 nucleotides agree with TRBD1. There are 14 residues in the CDR3. Per the germline V gene, CDR1 is LNHNV and CDR2 is YYDKDF (reference sequence). The V and J ends lost 1 base and 7 bases, in that order; junction bases with no gene match: 6. The CDR3 nucleotides read TGTGCCACCAGCAGAGGCAGGGGGCTGGAAGAGCAGTACTTC. This sequence encodes CATSRGRGLEEQYF.

The chain is built from TRBV5-1 and TRBJ2-2; 13 positions match TRBD2. J was trimmed by 3 bases and V by 10 bases; bases with no gene match: 6. The V gene's germline CDR1 is SGHRS and CDR2 YFSETQ. This CDR3 comprises 15 residues. The chain's CDR3 is CASAGLAGDTGELFF. CDR3 coding DNA: TGCGCCTCGGCCGGACTAGCGGGGGACACCGGGGAGCTGTTTTTT.

V usage is TRBV7-9 and J usage is TRBJ2-7; 9 bases match TRBD2. Trimming at V came to 6 bases and at J to 4 bases, leaving 7 bases not matched to a gene. Germline assignment: CDR1 SEHNR and CDR2 FQNEAQ (reference sequence). The CDR3 is 14 residues long. The CDR3 DNA reads as TGTGCCAGCAGACCGCCTAGCGGGGCTTACGAGCAGTACTTC. This translates into CASRPPSGAYEQYF.

This chain connects TRBV30 to TRBJ2-7; a weak D match, TRBD2 (5 bases). Trimming left V 5 bases short and J 1 base short, with 18 bases between. The CDR3 sequence is 15 residues long. Germline CDR1 reads GTSNPN; CDR2 reads SVGIG (reference sequence). This CDR3 reads CAWVADRGLSYEQYF. CDR3 DNA sequence: TGTGCCTGGGTGGCCGACCGCGGGTTGTCCTACGAGCAGTACTTC.

This sequence joins TRBV14 and TRBJ2-3; the D gene is possibly TRBD2 (5 bases). V dropped 5 bases and J dropped 5 bases, with 8 bases sitting between them. Germline CDR1 reads SGHDN; CDR2 reads FVKESK. The CDR3 extends over 12 amino acids. CDR3 sequence (DNA): TGTGCCAGCAGCTCACTAGTAGATACGCAGTATTTT. Its translation is CASSSLVDTQYF. Filled out from reference TRBV14 and TRBJ2-3, the complete variable domain reads EAGVTQFPSHSVIEKGQTVTLRCDPISGHDNLYWYRRVMGKEIKFLLHFVKESKQDESGMPNNRFLAERTGGTYSTLKVQPAELEDSGVYFCASSSLVDTQYFGPGTRLTVL.

V gene TRBV20-1 combines with J gene TRBJ2-7; D ambiguous. The CDR3 length is 11 residues. In germline, CDR1 is DFQATT, CDR2 SNEGSKA (reference sequence). V was shortened by 0 bases and J by 3 bases, with 3 bases between the two germline ends. This CDR3 reads CSARDGYEQYF. In DNA form, the CDR3 reads TGCAGTGCTAGAGACGGCTACGAGCAGTACTTC.

This rearrangement joins TRBV30 to TRBJ2-7; 9 nucleotides align to TRBD2. The CDR3 has 13 amino acids. The J segment lost 5 bases and the V segment lost 3 bases, leaving 5 bases of the junction unmatched. Germline assignment: CDR1 GTSNPN and CDR2 SVGIG (reference sequence). In DNA, the CDR3 is TGTGCCTGGAGCCGAGCTAGCGGGAACGAGCAGTACTTC. This gives the protein CAWSRASGNEQYF.

The V call is TRBV7-9, the J call TRBJ2-7, with D perhaps TRBD1 (6 bases). This CDR3 contains 14 residues. Germline loops: CDR1 SEHNR, CDR2 FQNEAQ (reference sequence). V was trimmed by 2 bases and J by 2 bases, leaving 10 bases between them. The chain's CDR3 is CASSLTGMPYEQYF. The CDR3 DNA sequence: TGTGCCAGCAGCTTAACAGGGATGCCCTACGAGCAGTACTTC.

This chain joins TRBV28 and TRBJ2-7; TRBD2 agrees at 14 bases. The CDR3 is made up of 19 amino acids. CDR1 and CDR2 from the germline V gene are MDHEN and SYDVKM. Trimming cost V 6 bases and J 2 bases; bases outside gene matches: 15. This chain's CDR3 is CASSHREPGLAGEPYEQYF. CDR3 coding DNA: TGTGCCAGCAGCCATCGTGAACCGGGACTAGCGGGGGAACCCTACGAGCAGTACTTC.

The gene calls are TRBV5-6 and TRBJ1-6, with D tentatively TRBD1 (6 bases). Germline CDR1 is SGHDT and CDR2 is YYEEEE. Trimming shortened V by 0 bases and J by 8 bases, and 9 bases separated the two germline ends. The CDR3 runs to 14 residues. CDR3: CASSLVGGDSPLHF. CDR3 sequence (DNA): TGTGCCAGCAGCTTGGTAGGGGGAGATTCACCCCTCCACTTT.

V and J are TRBV11-2 and TRBJ2-6; maybe TRBD1 (6 bases). Germline CDR1 reads SGHAT; CDR2 reads FQNNGV. V was clipped by 0 bases and J by 2 bases, with 11 bases between them. The CDR3 length is 17 residues. This chain's CDR3 is CASSLEGALAGANVLTF. In nucleotides, the CDR3 is TGTGCCAGCAGCTTAGAGGGGGCGCTTGCTGGGGCCAACGTCCTGACTTTC.

The chain combines TRBV6-6 with TRBJ1-4; no clear D. This CDR3 region has 12 residues. Between the trimmed V and J ends, which lost 0 bases and 8 bases, there was a span of 4 bases. Germline CDR1 is MNHNY and CDR2 is SVGAGI (reference sequence). The CDR3 nucleotides are TGTGCCAGCAGTTACTCGGGCGAAAAACTGTTTTTT. It is translated as CASSYSGEKLFF.

This clone was observed a few times. The chain has TRBV10-1 and TRBJ1-4; 9 bases fit TRBD1. J lost 8 bases, V lost 3 bases, and 10 bases had no gene match. The length of the CDR3 is 16 residues. Germline CDR1 is WNHNN and CDR2 is SYGVQD (reference sequence). DNA for the CDR3: TGCGCCAGCAGTGACCAGGACAGGGGATTGCGGGAAAAACTGTTTTTT. It yields the protein CASSDQDRGLREKLFF.

The chain has TRBV2 and TRBJ1-4, with TRBD1 identical over 10 bases. The V gene end was trimmed by 8 bases and the J gene end by 6 bases; junction bases not matched to a gene: 9. Germline CDR1 reads SNHLY; CDR2 reads FYNNEI. The CDR3 has 15 amino acids. In DNA form, the CDR3 reads TGTGCCAGCCGCACTGACAGGGGGCGGGATGAAAAACTGTTTTTT. Amino acids: CASRTDRGRDEKLFF.

The rearrangement uses TRBV4-3 and TRBJ2-1, with D possibly being TRBD1 (6 bases). V lost 1 base to trimming and J lost 9 bases, with 13 bases between them. The V gene's germline CDR1 is LGHNA and CDR2 YSLEER. The CDR3 loop spans 14 amino acids. The CDR3 region has the DNA TGCGCCAGCAGCCAAGCTACAGACAGGAGTGAGCAGTTCTTC. Translating it yields CASSQATDRSEQFF.

The chain is built from TRBV10-2 and TRBJ1-5; 8 positions agree with TRBD1. Germline V gene lookup returns CDR1 WSHSY and CDR2 SAAADI. This CDR3 spans 14 amino acids. Unmatched junction bases numbered 8, after V lost 8 bases and J lost 5 bases. CDR3 DNA: TGCGCCAGCGGTAGGACAGGGTACTATCAGCCCCAGCATTTT. It codes for CASGRTGYYQPQHF.